The 23 T cell receptor beta chains reported below all come from one sample, sequenced in a study of T cells in Graves' hyperthyroidism and ophthalmopathy. Researchers amplified the TCR beta CDR3 regions from RNA transcripts. The primer set for the first-round RT-PCR of the TCR CDR3 was HTBI. TCRdb redid the calling of the multiplex PCR reads with MiXCR, one entry per CDR3 protein. Of hundreds of thousands of distinct CDR3 sequences listed, over 40% are singletons. The specimen sequenced was peripheral blood or thyroid tissue (not recorded which). The source of these receptors is an adult man with Graves' disease, either hyperthyroidism or ophthalmopathy (not recorded which).

This clonotype has just a few counts. The V call is TRBV28, the J call TRBJ1-2; D might be TRBD1 (6 bases). Germline V gene sequence: CDR1 MDHEN, CDR2 SYDVKM. The CDR3 totals 13 residues. Trimming took off 3 bases at V and 6 bases at J, with 11 bases between the two ends. The CDR3 protein is CASSFAGDHGYTF. The CDR3 nucleotides are TGTGCCAGCAGTTTTGCAGGGGACCATGGCTACACCTTC.

This chain links TRBV20-1 with TRBJ1-2; tentatively, D is TRBD1 (5 bases). This CDR3 comprises 12 residues. V gave up 5 bases and J gave up 6 bases, with 13 bases separating them. CDR1 DFQATT and CDR2 SNEGSKA come from the germline V gene (reference sequence). The CDR3 coding sequence is TGCAGTGCTCCCGACAGCAACAATGGCTACACCTTC. Translating it yields CSAPDSNNGYTF.

The chain combines TRBV15 with TRBJ1-2; 7 positions agree with TRBD1. V trimming: 3 bases; J trimming: 6 bases; junction bases outside the gene matches: 7. The CDR3 runs to 14 residues. The germline gives CDR1 LNHNV, CDR2 YYDKDF (reference sequence). This chain's CDR3 is CATSRDRNRNGYTF. In nucleotides, the CDR3 is TGTGCCACCAGCAGGGACAGGAACCGAAATGGCTACACCTTC.

This clonotype has at least ten counts. This sequence joins TRBV24-1 and TRBJ2-5; TRBD1 aligns across 9 bases. The V segment lost 1 base and the J segment 5 bases; nucleotides outside the gene matches: 4. The length of the CDR3 is 15 residues. Germline V gene sequence: CDR1 KGHDR, CDR2 SFDVKD. CDR3 sequence: CATSDFRQGGETQYF. CDR3 nucleotides: TGTGCCACCAGTGATTTCAGACAGGGGGGGGAGACCCAGTACTTC.

Ten or more counts support this clonotype. The chain couples TRBV6-5 to TRBJ1-5; 8 bases line up with TRBD1. After removal of 6 bases from V and 2 bases from J, the junction contained 3 bases not matched to a gene. Germline CDR1 MNHEY, CDR2 SVGAGI. CDR3 length: 14 amino acids. Written as DNA, the CDR3 is TGTGCCAGCAGACCGGGACAGGGCAATCAGCCCCAGCATTTT. This encodes CASRPGQGNQPQHF.

This clonotype occurred a few times. This sequence joins TRBV9 and TRBJ1-2; D gene ambiguous. The CDR3 extends over 14 amino acids. V dropped 0 bases and J dropped 1 base, with 7 bases sitting between them. The germline CDR1 and CDR2 sequences are SGDLS and YYNGEE. CDR3 protein: CASSVAVDNYGYTF. The CDR3 nucleotides read TGTGCCAGCAGCGTAGCCGTGGATAACTATGGCTACACCTTC.

The chain has TRBV20-1 and TRBJ2-7; 8 bases are shared with TRBD1. The CDR3 totals 14 residues. The germline V gene has CDR1 DFQATT and CDR2 SNEGSKA (reference sequence). V gave up 3 bases and J gave up 7 bases; unmatched junction bases: 11. The CDR3: CSARDRDFPGEQYF. CDR3 DNA: TGCAGTGCTAGGGACAGGGATTTCCCGGGAGAGCAGTACTTC.

This clonotype was counted only a few times. V and J are TRBV7-6 and TRBJ2-7; TRBD2 matches 8 bases. The CDR3 is made up of 13 amino acids. The germline gives CDR1 SGHVS, CDR2 FNYEAQ. V lost 5 bases and J lost 6; bases outside the gene matches: 6. CDR3 in amino acids: CASSAGLGAEQYF. Here the CDR3 DNA reads TGTGCCAGCAGCGCGGGACTAGGGGCCGAGCAGTACTTC.

At least ten counts were recorded for this clonotype. The CDR3 DNA reads as TGTGCCAGCAGCGAGCAGGTCTCGACTGGGGAAAAACTGTTTTTT. The encoded protein is CASSEQVSTGEKLFF. V is TRBV7-9 and J is TRBJ1-4; D remains unclear. V shed 5 bases and J shed 8 bases, with 18 bases lying between them. The CDR3 covers 15 residues. Per germline, CDR1 SEHNR and CDR2 FQNEAQ (reference sequence).

This clonotype was counted many times. This chain joins TRBV24-1 and TRBJ1-2; D not resolved. V lost 4 bases and J lost 4, with 9 bases in between. This CDR3 region has 13 residues. Germline V gives CDR1 KGHDR, CDR2 SFDVKD. In nucleotides, the CDR3 is TGTGCCACCAGTGACCGGGGTCCCTATGGCTACACCTTC. Its protein is CATSDRGPYGYTF.

The chain uses TRBV19 and TRBJ1-1; D perhaps matches TRBD1 (5 bases). The CDR3 has 14 amino acids. Germline CDR1 and CDR2: LNHDA and SQIVND (reference sequence). Trimming took off 7 bases at V and 4 bases at J, with 16 bases between the two ends. CDR3 in amino acids: CASTPGRGSTEAFF. The CDR3 coding sequence is TGTGCCAGTACCCCAGGCCGGGGGAGCACTGAAGCTTTCTTT.

The rearrangement links TRBV5-1 to TRBJ1-1, with D unresolved. Germline V CDR1 and CDR2: SGHRS, YFSETQ. V was trimmed by 0 bases and J by 2 bases, leaving 11 bases between them. The CDR3 runs 15 residues. CDR3: CASSLARSTNTEAFF. The CDR3 coding sequence is TGCGCCAGCAGCTTGGCCAGGAGTACCAACACTGAAGCTTTCTTT.

This clonotype was recorded many times. The chain recombines TRBV7-9 with TRBJ1-4, with D perhaps matching TRBD1 (6 bases). The CDR3 is 13 amino acids. V was pared by 1 base and J by 8 bases, with 8 bases between. Germline V gene sequence: CDR1 SEHNR, CDR2 FQNEAQ (reference sequence). The CDR3 sequence: CASSLVQGEKLFF. In DNA form, the CDR3 reads TGTGCCAGCAGCTTAGTACAGGGAGAAAAACTGTTTTTT.

As for this clonotype: This CDR3 fails to terminate in the conserved phenylalanine or tryptophan, so it likely reflects a read error. The gene calls are TRBV6-5 and TRBJ1-1; D unresolved. V lost 4 bases and J lost 0, with 12 bases in between. This CDR3 region has 15 residues. Germline CDR1 and CDR2: MNHEY and SVGAGI. Written as DNA, the CDR3 is TGTGCCAGCAGTTTATCCTTGACATTGAACACTGAAGCTTTCTCT. Translating it yields CASSLSLTLNTEAFS.

This clonotype was picked up one time. CDR3 DNA: TGTGCCAGCTTAACAGGGGCCACTGAAGCTTTCTTT. Amino acid sequence: CASLTGATEAFF. J is TRBJ1-1 and V is TRBV25-1, with TRBD1 matching 7 bases. The CDR3 contains 12 residues. CDR1 is MGHDK and CDR2 is SYGVNS in the germline V gene. The V segment lost 8 bases and the J segment 4 bases; nucleotides outside the gene matches: 4.

This clonotype was counted a few times. The chain couples TRBV30 to TRBJ1-5; the match to TRBD1 covers 8 bases. The V gene end was trimmed by 4 bases and the J gene end by 3 bases; junction bases not matched to a gene: 2. CDR3 length: 13 residues. Germline CDR1 is GTSNPN and CDR2 is SVGIG (reference sequence). CDR3 DNA sequence: TGTGCCTGGACAGGGGGCAACAATCAGCCCCAGCATTTT. It is translated as CAWTGGNNQPQHF.

The sample holds one count of this clonotype. Lacking the conserved final phenylalanine or tryptophan, this CDR3 likely reflects a read error. No DNA is shown, since the ends of the CDR3 on it are uncertain; the CDR3 is the one TCRdb lists. The J gene is TRBJ1-6, the V gene TRBV7-8; the table gives TRBD1 as D, unverified against the DNA. The germline V gene has CDR1 SGHVS and CDR2 FQNEAQ. The CDR3 numbers 9 amino acids, ends counted. CDR3 loop: CASSLGSPT.

This clonotype has more than one count but fewer than ten. The CDR3 nucleotides read TGTGCCAGCAGCTTAGCGCCGTTGGGCGGTGGGGCTAACTATGGCTACACCTTC. This encodes CASSLAPLGGGANYGYTF. The chain has TRBV7-2 and TRBJ1-2, with unresolved D. This CDR3 comprises 18 residues. Per the germline V gene, CDR1 is SGHTA and CDR2 is FQGNSA. V was trimmed by 0 bases and J by 0 bases, leaving 17 bases between them. Full variable domain (remainder filled in from reference TRBV7-2 and TRBJ1-2): GAGVSQSPSNKVTEKGKDVELRCDPISGHTALYWYRQSLGQGLEFLIYFQGNSAPDKSGLPSDRFSAERTGGSVSTLTIQRTQQEDSAVYLCASSLAPLGGGANYGYTFGSGTRLTVV.

The chain uses TRBV25-1 and TRBJ2-7; 8 bases match TRBD2. CDR3 length equals 16 residues. After removal of 3 bases from V and 5 bases from J, the junction contained 12 bases not matched to a gene. Germline CDR1 is MGHDK and CDR2 is SYGVNS. Here the CDR3 reads CASSDQSSSGWDEQYF. The CDR3 DNA follows: TGTGCCAGCAGTGACCAGTCTTCTAGCGGGTGGGACGAGCAGTACTTC.

This clonotype was seen more than once but under ten times. This chain uses TRBV12-3 or TRBV12-4 with TRBJ1-1; TRBD1 is a possible D gene (6 bases). V was cut by 5 bases and J by 6 bases, with 13 bases left in between. The CDR3 contains 13 residues. Here the CDR3 DNA reads TGTGCCAGCAGTGCTATACAGGGTTCTGAAGCTTTCTTT. This translates into CASSAIQGSEAFF.

The sample holds many counts of this clonotype. The genes are TRBV24-1 and TRBJ2-7; no definite D call. The CDR3 runs to 11 residues. Germline CDR1 and CDR2: KGHDR and SFDVKD. Trimming cost V 2 bases and J 5 bases, with 3 bases left between them. The CDR3 nucleotides are TGTGCCACCAGTGATTGGAACGAGCAGTACTTC. This codes for CATSDWNEQYF.

The genes are TRBV15 and TRBJ1-6; D is ambiguous. The CDR3 is 12 amino acids. Germline V gene data show CDR1 as LNHNV and CDR2 as YYDKDF (reference sequence). The CDR3 here is CDPSSPGSPLHF. DNA for the CDR3: TGTGACCCGAGCAGCCCCGGCTCACCCCTCCACTTT.

The V gene is TRBV29-1, the J gene TRBJ1-3; no firm D call. V gave up 0 bases and J gave up 2 bases, with 2 bases separating them. CDR3 length equals 12 residues. Germline V CDR1 and CDR2: SQVTM, ANQGSEA. CDR3 DNA sequence: TGCAGCGTTGAAGAAGCTGGAAACACCATATATTTT. Residues: CSVEEAGNTIYF.